The clone carrying this T cell receptor beta chain has just one count. The germline gives CDR1 MGHRA, CDR2 YSYEKL. V was pared by 4 bases and J by 1 base, with 3 bases of the junction left unmatched. This CDR3 is 14 amino acids long. This record comes from a study of blood T cell repertoires in COVID-19. Study as a whole: From the United States, Italy and Spain came samples of acute and convalescent COVID-19. Sample material is recorded as cDNA or gDNA derived from T cells, B-cell-depleted T cells, or PBMCs.

Original data processing: Amplification with reference gene primers provided the estimates of nucleated cell counts. Sequenced by immunoSEQ multiplex PCR; TCRdb stores in-frame clones only, minus some. Clonal size and the V and J genes are those of that table, whereas D and trimming came from the DNA. The sample gives 45,000 to 65,000 clones, 85% to 95% of which show up once; about 8.9% is in the top ten. The sample comprised peripheral blood. The origin of this receptor is a woman at least 80 years old with acute or convalescent COVID-19. The J gene is TRBJ1-1, the V gene TRBV4-1; 7 nucleotides line up with TRBD1. The CDR3 is CASSPGQWNTEAFF. DNA of the CDR3: TGCGCCAGCAGCCCGGGACAGTGGAACACTGAAGCTTTCTTT.